These T cell receptor beta chains were read from a single sample in a study of cytomegalovirus exposure and HLA in healthy donors. Some clones are missing from TCRdb's copy, which holds only in-frame ones; the method was immunoSEQ multiplex PCR. The repertoire holds approximately 190,000 clones, with around 75% as singletons. Material for sequencing was PBMCs. These receptors were taken from a woman aged 25 to 39 in good health and CMV-seronegative. Each CDR3 is given with its conserved first and last residue. Each record gives: J gene, V gene, clone size, D gene, CDR3 DNA, CDR3 protein. A D gene is named only where the DNA matches it firmly. Part of the rows lack a size; the others show once, few, many or a class for expanded clones.

j_call: TRBJ2-7
v_call: TRBV7-8
clone_size: .
d_call: TRBD2
cdr3_nt: TGTGCCAGCAGCGGGCGGACTAGGAGGTTAGCGGGAGAGGTCTACGAGCAGTACTTC
cdr3_aa: CASSGRTRRLAGEVYEQYF

j_call: TRBJ1-1
v_call: TRBV9
clone_size: .
d_call: .
cdr3_nt: TGTGCCAGCAGCGTAGTCGGGGACACTGAAGCTTTCTTT
cdr3_aa: CASSVVGDTEAFF

j_call: TRBJ1-4
v_call: TRBV6-5
clone_size: .
d_call: .
cdr3_nt: TGTGCCAGCAGCCTGACAGAAAATGAAAAACTGTTTTTT
cdr3_aa: CASSLTENEKLFF

j_call: TRBJ2-7
v_call: TRBV2
clone_size: few
d_call: TRBD2
cdr3_nt: TGTGCCAGCAGTGGGACTAGCGGGGCCTACGAGCAGTACTTC
cdr3_aa: CASSGTSGAYEQYF

j_call: TRBJ2-1
v_call: TRBV7-2
clone_size: .
d_call: .
cdr3_nt: TGTGCCAGCAGCTTAGGCGGGATGAGCTCCTACAATGAGCAGTTCTTC
cdr3_aa: CASSLGGMSSYNEQFF

j_call: TRBJ1-1
v_call: TRBV5-1
clone_size: .
d_call: .
cdr3_nt: TGCGCCAGCAGCTTTAGTGCGGGTGCGAGGACTGAAGCTTTCTTT
cdr3_aa: CASSFSAGARTEAFF

j_call: TRBJ2-7
v_call: TRBV6-5
clone_size: .
d_call: TRBD1
cdr3_nt: TGTGCCAGCAGTCCCACAGGGGGCTTTTCCCACGAGCAGTACTTC
cdr3_aa: CASSPTGGFSHEQYF

j_call: TRBJ2-2
v_call: TRBV4-3
clone_size: .
d_call: TRBD2
cdr3_nt: TGCGCCAGCAGCCAAGATCGGGGACTAGCGGGAGTTCACACCGGGGAGCTGTTTTTT
cdr3_aa: CASSQDRGLAGVHTGELFF

j_call: TRBJ2-3
v_call: TRBV6-4
clone_size: once
d_call: .
cdr3_nt: TGTGCCAGCAGTCCCGGACTAAAAGATACGCAGTATTTT
cdr3_aa: CASSPGLKDTQYF

j_call: TRBJ2-7
v_call: TRBV13
clone_size: .
d_call: TRBD1
cdr3_nt: TGTGCCAGCAGCCTAGGACAGGACCACTCCTACGAGCAGTACTTC
cdr3_aa: CASSLGQDHSYEQYF

j_call: TRBJ2-7
v_call: TRBV19
clone_size: few
d_call: .
cdr3_nt: TGTGCCACCTCGAATGCAGGAGGTGACTACGAGCAGTACTTC
cdr3_aa: CATSNAGGDYEQYF

j_call: TRBJ2-2
v_call: TRBV5-4
clone_size: .
d_call: .
cdr3_nt: TGTGCCAGCGGGCAGGGGATAAACACCGGGGAGCTGTTTTTT
cdr3_aa: CASGQGINTGELFF

j_call: TRBJ1-1
v_call: TRBV30
clone_size: .
d_call: .
cdr3_nt: TGTGCCTGGAGTCCTACGGGACTATGGGGCACTGAAGCTTTCTTT
cdr3_aa: CAWSPTGLWGTEAFF

j_call: TRBJ2-7
v_call: TRBV6-5
clone_size: .
d_call: .
cdr3_nt: TGTGCCAGCAGTTACTCTGGCACGTCCTACGAGCAGTACTTC
cdr3_aa: CASSYSGTSYEQYF

j_call: TRBJ2-5
v_call: TRBV4-1
clone_size: .
d_call: TRBD2
cdr3_nt: TGCGCCAGCAGCCAAGTAGGTAGCGGGAGCGGAGGAGAGACCCAGTACTTC
cdr3_aa: CASSQVGSGSGGETQYF

j_call: TRBJ1-1
v_call: TRBV27
clone_size: once
d_call: .
cdr3_nt: TGTGCCAGCAGTTTATGGGGCGTTGGGAACACTGAAGCTTTCTTT
cdr3_aa: CASSLWGVGNTEAFF

j_call: TRBJ1-4
v_call: TRBV18
clone_size: .
d_call: TRBD1
cdr3_nt: TGTGCCAGCTCACCGAGGGACAGGGTTAATGAAAAACTGTTTTTT
cdr3_aa: CASSPRDRVNEKLFF

j_call: TRBJ2-7
v_call: TRBV11-2
clone_size: .
d_call: .
cdr3_nt: TGTGCCAGCAGCCAAGTGCACAGGGAGGGGTACGAGCAGTACTTC
cdr3_aa: CASSQVHREGYEQYF

j_call: TRBJ1-1
v_call: TRBV29-1
clone_size: .
d_call: .
cdr3_nt: TGCAGCGTTGTAGGACAGATCGAAGCTTTCTTT
cdr3_aa: CSVVGQIEAFF

j_call: TRBJ2-1
v_call: TRBV23-1
clone_size: .
d_call: .
cdr3_nt: TGCGCCAGCAGCCCCGGGGTGGTGCCTGACAATGAGCAGTTCTTC
cdr3_aa: CASSPGVVPDNEQFF